The 10 T cell receptor beta chains presented below share a single source sample, sequenced in a study of CD8 T cells in Susac syndrome. RNA amounts of roughly 0.45 to 1 ug underwent reverse transcription with random hexamers. MiXCR was run by TCRdb on the immunoSEQ multiplex PCR reads, yielding one entry per CDR3 protein. The sample lists 300,000 to 350,000 distinct CDR3 sequences; just over 90% were seen once. The sample taken for sequencing was CD4+ T cells from PBMCs. The receptor set was obtained from a human donor with multiple sclerosis.

This clonotype was detected only a few times. V and J are TRBV30 and TRBJ1-2; the D is unclear. Trimming removed 3 bases from V and 5 bases from J, with 10 bases in between. The CDR3 has 12 amino acids. Looked up from germline, CDR1 is GTSNPN and CDR2 is SVGIG (reference sequence). The CDR3 DNA reads TGTGCCTGGAGGATTGGCTTTTATGGCTACACCTTC. It codes for CAWRIGFYGYTF.

The chain joins TRBV5-1 to TRBJ2-7; 13 bases line up with TRBD2. J lost 5 bases, V lost 3 bases, and 8 bases had no gene match. This CDR3 comprises 16 residues. Germline-derived CDR1 and CDR2 are SGHRS and YFSETQ. The CDR3 DNA reads as TGCGCCAGCAGCTCAGAGACTAGCGGGGGGTTCGACGAGCAGTACTTC. Its protein is CASSSETSGGFDEQYF.

The chain is built from TRBV29-1 and TRBJ1-1, with 9 positions matching TRBD1. The V gene end was trimmed by 3 bases and the J gene end by 5 bases; junction bases not matched to a gene: 13. The CDR3 sequence is 16 residues long. Germline V lookup: CDR1 SQVTM, CDR2 ANQGSEA. This CDR3 reads CSVDWIAGQGGTEAFF. In DNA form, the CDR3 reads TGCAGCGTTGATTGGATCGCGGGACAGGGAGGGACTGAAGCTTTCTTT. Full variable domain (missing parts from reference TRBV29-1 and TRBJ1-1): SAVISQKPSRDICQRGTSLTIQCQVDSQVTMMFWYRQQPGQSLTLIATANQGSEATYESGFVIDKFPISRPNLTFSTLTVSNMSPEDSSIYLCSVDWIAGQGGTEAFFGQGTRLTVV.

V usage is TRBV20-1 and J usage is TRBJ1-5; the D gene is possibly TRBD1 (6 bases). The CDR3 has 14 residues. V was cut by 0 bases and J by 11 bases, with 17 bases left in between. CDR1 and CDR2 from the germline V gene are DFQATT and SNEGSKA (reference sequence). The CDR3 loop is CSARDLQQGGSQHF. In DNA form, the CDR3 reads TGCAGTGCTAGAGATCTACAACAGGGAGGTTCCCAGCATTTT.

This sequence joins TRBV29-1 and TRBJ2-4; 13 nucleotides agree with TRBD2. The germline V gene encodes CDR1 SQVTM and CDR2 ANQGSEA. The CDR3 sequence is 17 residues long. V lost 3 bases to trimming and J lost 3 bases; unmatched junction nucleotides: 8. CDR3 loop: CSVEELAGGRYKNIQYF. CDR3 sequence (DNA): TGCAGCGTTGAGGAACTAGCGGGGGGGCGATACAAAAACATTCAGTACTTC.

CDR3 region: CASSDFRDRRDQETQYF. CDR3 in DNA: TGTGCCAGCAGTGACTTCCGGGACAGGAGAGATCAAGAGACCCAGTACTTC. The chain couples TRBV25-1 to TRBJ2-5, with 8 bases identical to TRBD1. Per the germline V gene, CDR1 is MGHDK and CDR2 is SYGVNS. The ends lost 3 bases at V and 2 bases at J; junction bases unmatched: 11. This CDR3 has 17 amino acids.

This clonotype was picked up one time. The V call is TRBV15, the J call TRBJ2-3; TRBD2 might be the D (7 bases). Trimming pared 8 bases from V and 2 bases from J, leaving 11 bases between. The V gene's germline CDR1 is LNHNV and CDR2 YYDKDF (reference sequence). The CDR3 length is 13 residues. CDR3 amino acids: CATGGGPTDTQYF. Here the CDR3 DNA reads TGTGCCACCGGGGGGGGGCCCACAGATACGCAGTATTTT.

The J gene is TRBJ2-3, the V gene TRBV7-2; D is perhaps TRBD1 or TRBD2 (6 bases each). From germline, CDR1 is SGHTA and CDR2 FQGNSA. This CDR3 region has 17 residues. Trimming pared 5 bases from V and 5 bases from J, leaving 23 bases between. The CDR3 coding sequence is TGTGCCAGCAGCCCCAACCCCCCGGGGGCAGGGCTAGATACGCAGTATTTT. This codes for CASSPNPPGAGLDTQYF.

The chain employs TRBV12-3 or TRBV12-4 and TRBJ1-5; D not certain. The CDR3 runs to 20 residues. Trimming took 0 bases from V and 0 from J, leaving 21 bases between them. This chain's CDR3 is CASSLALGDWVLDSNQPQHF. The CDR3 DNA sequence: TGTGCCAGCAGTTTAGCGCTCGGGGATTGGGTCCTTGATAGCAATCAGCCCCAGCATTTT.

The V call is TRBV21-1, the J call TRBJ2-7; the table's D call, TRBD1, has no DNA check behind it. TRBV21-1 is reported as a pseudogene. The CDR3 contains 18 residues. The DNA for the CDR3 is TGTGCCAGCAGCAAAAGGTCCGGGAAAGGGTGTGCCCCCTACGAGCAGTACTTC. Its translation: CASSKRSGKGCAPYEQYF.